This T cell receptor beta chain came from a study of cytomegalovirus exposure and HLA in healthy donors. Primers: 60 Vbeta forward and 13 Jbeta reverse. The method was immunoSEQ multiplex PCR; TCRdb's version includes in-frame clones alone and lacks a portion of them. The table has about 170,000 clones, approximately 80% seen once; the top ten hold 1.5% to 2%. Notes on this clone: One junction end disagrees with the germline gene, perhaps due to a read error.

This CDR3 is built from 15 residues. The germline CDR1 and CDR2 sequences are SGHRS and YFSETQ. The sequence derives from a woman between 18 and 29 years old in good health and CMV-seronegative. The rearrangement links TRBV5-1 to TRBJ2-2; 8 bases match TRBD1. Sequenced input: PBMCs. The CDR3 DNA follows: TGCGCCAGCAGCTTGGGACAGGGGAACTCCGGGGAGCTGTTTTTT. Translated: CASSLGQGNSGELFF.